This T cell receptor (beta chain) appears in the sequencing data of a study of blood T cell repertoires in COVID-19. Study background: Whether acute or convalescent, the COVID-19 samples came from the United States, Italy and Spain. Sources were T cells, B-cell-depleted T cells, or PBMCs; the material itself was cDNA or gDNA.

This clone was recorded only once. Source study methods: The authors estimated nucleated cell counts from reference gene primer amplification. Measured with immunoSEQ multiplex PCR; TCRdb has only the in-frame clones, and not every one. The DNA was the basis for D and trimming; V, J and clone size are from that table. The sample yields 150,000 to 200,000 clones, around 81% seen once. Germline V lookup: CDR1 SGHDN, CDR2 FVKESK. V lost 4 bases and J 2 bases, leaving 14 bases between the germline ends. This CDR3 contains 15 residues. The J gene is TRBJ1-2, the V gene TRBV14, with D possibly TRBD1 on 6 matching bases. The sequenced sample consisted of peripheral blood. This TCR derives from a man aged 60 to 69 with active or convalescent COVID-19. CDR3 nucleotide sequence: TGTGCCAGCAGCCCTATGACAGGAACCAACTATGGCTACACCTTC. Its translation is CASSPMTGTNYGYTF.